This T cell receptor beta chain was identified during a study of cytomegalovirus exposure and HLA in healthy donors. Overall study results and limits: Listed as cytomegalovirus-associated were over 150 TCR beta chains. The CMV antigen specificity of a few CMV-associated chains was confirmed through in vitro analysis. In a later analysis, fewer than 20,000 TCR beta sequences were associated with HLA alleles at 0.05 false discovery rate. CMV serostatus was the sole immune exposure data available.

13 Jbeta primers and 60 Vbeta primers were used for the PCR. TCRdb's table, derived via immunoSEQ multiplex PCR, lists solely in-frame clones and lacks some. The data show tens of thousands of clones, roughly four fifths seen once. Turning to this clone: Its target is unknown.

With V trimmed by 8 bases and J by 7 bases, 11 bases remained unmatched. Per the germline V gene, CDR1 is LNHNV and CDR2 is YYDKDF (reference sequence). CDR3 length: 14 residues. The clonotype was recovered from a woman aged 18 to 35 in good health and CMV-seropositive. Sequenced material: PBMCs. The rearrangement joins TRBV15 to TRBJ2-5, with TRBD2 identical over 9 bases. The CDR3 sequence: CATGGIAGVGTQYF. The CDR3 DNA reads TGTGCCACCGGGGGAATAGCGGGAGTGGGGACCCAGTACTTC.